One sample yielded the 25 T cell receptor beta chains listed below, sequenced in a study of CD8+ T cells in alopecia areata (dated by TCRdb to 2017 to 2018). This specimen's time point label, interpreted: around 24 weeks on oral tofacitinib. What this sample's treatment or condition label stands for: oral pan-JAK inhibitor, 5-10 mg twice daily. The library was produced with the immunoSEQ multiplex PCR assay. RNA was extracted from all samples and reverse transcribed into cDNA, which served as template for TCR sequencing. In its TCRdb copy, this immuneACCESS table keeps in-frame sequences only and misses some clones. Where compared with another copy, unresolved V genes explain less than half of these, and the others have no known cause. The sample table records some 200,000 clones; roughly 60% of these occur just once. Of the sample, 4.5% to 6% falls within the top ten clones. Sequenced here: CD4+ T cells sorted from blood, sampled at week 24, from a patient treated with tofacitinib. The receptor set was obtained from a human donor with alopecia areata.

This clone was observed a handful of times. The J gene is TRBJ2-3, the V gene TRBV5-4; 7 positions agree with TRBD1. Germline V gene data show CDR1 as SGHNT and CDR2 as YYREEE (reference sequence). The CDR3 sequence is 15 residues long. The trim removed 2 bases at V and 5 bases at J, leaving 8 bases unmatched. The CDR3 nucleotides are TGTGCCAGCAGCTTAGGGGACAGTGCTGGAGATACGCAGTATTTT. Amino acid sequence: CASSLGDSAGDTQYF. The variable domain in full, with the rest retrieved from reference TRBV5-4 and TRBJ2-3, is ETGVTQSPTHLIKTRGQQVTLRCSSQSGHNTVSWYQQALGQGPQFIFQYYREEENGRGNFPPRFSGLQFPNYSSELNVNALELDDSALYLCASSLGDSAGDTQYFGPGTRLTVL.

This chain links TRBV30 with TRBJ1-2; 9 bases are a match to TRBD1. V shed 4 bases and J 4 bases; nucleotides not matched to a gene: 4. Looked up from germline, CDR1 is GTSNPN and CDR2 is SVGIG (reference sequence). The CDR3 is 13 amino acids. For the CDR3, the DNA is TGTGCCTGGAACAGGGGGCAGGGCTATGGCTACACCTTC. Translated, it gives CAWNRGQGYGYTF.

The chain couples TRBV4-3 to TRBJ1-1; no definite D call. CDR1 LGHNA and CDR2 YSLEER come from the germline V gene. CDR3 length equals 13 residues. Trimming stripped 0 bases from V and 5 bases from J, with 7 bases between. The CDR3 bases are TGCGCCAGCAGCCAAGATGGGCGGACTGAAGCTTTCTTT. It yields the protein CASSQDGRTEAFF.

This chain uses TRBV29-1 with TRBJ1-1; D not resolved. Germline V gene lookup returns CDR1 SQVTM and CDR2 ANQGSEA. The CDR3 runs 13 residues. Trimming removed 8 bases from V and 1 base from J, with 14 bases in between. The chain's CDR3 is CSPTRGRNTEAFF. The CDR3 nucleotides are TGCAGCCCTACCCGTGGGAGGAACACTGAAGCTTTCTTT.

This clone showed up just a few times. The rearrangement joins TRBV6-6 to TRBJ2-7; 11 nucleotides align to TRBD1. Per germline, CDR1 MNHNY and CDR2 SVGAGI (reference sequence). The CDR3 sequence is 13 residues long. In DNA form, the CDR3 reads TGTGGAACCGGGCGGGACAGGGGGTTCGAGCAGTACTTC. It translates to CGTGRDRGFEQYF.

As for this clone: A junction boundary mismatches the germline segment, possibly from a read error. Other DNA sequences from this sample encode an identical CDR3 as well. The V and J genes are TRBV30 and TRBJ1-5, with D hard to call. The germline gives CDR1 GTSNPN, CDR2 SVGIG (reference sequence). This CDR3 spans 13 amino acids. CDR3 DNA sequence: TGTGCCTGGAGTCGGGGAGTAAATCAGCCCCAACATTTT. Residues: CAWSRGVNQPQHF.

The rearrangement joins TRBV7-2 to TRBJ1-2; D gene uncertain. The V and J ends lost 0 bases and 6 bases respectively, with 8 bases between them. The CDR3 sequence is 13 residues long. The germline V gene has CDR1 SGHTA and CDR2 FQGNSA. CDR3 amino acids: CASSLARMDGYTF. The CDR3 coding sequence is TGTGCCAGCAGCTTAGCACGAATGGATGGCTACACCTTC.

V gene TRBV27 combines with J gene TRBJ1-1; 8 bases align to TRBD1. After removal of 5 bases from V and 5 bases from J, the junction contained 4 bases not matched to a gene. The CDR3 is 13 amino acids. In germline, CDR1 is MNHEY, CDR2 SMNVEV (reference sequence). The CDR3 DNA follows: TGTGCCAGCAGTCGACAGGGGAAGACTGAAGCTTTCTTT. It is translated as CASSRQGKTEAFF.

The chain is built from TRBV7-2 and TRBJ2-3; no definite D call. V shed 4 bases and J shed 3 bases, with 11 bases lying between them. Germline assignment: CDR1 SGHTA and CDR2 FQGNSA. The CDR3 is made up of 14 amino acids. The CDR3 region is CASSSSTTTDTQYF. CDR3 DNA: TGTGCCAGCAGCTCTTCTACTACGACAGATACGCAGTATTTT.

The CDR3 region is CASSYGQGAKETQYF. The DNA of the CDR3 is TGTGCCAGCAGTTACGGGCAGGGGGCTAAGGAGACCCAGTACTTC. The chain has TRBV6-6 and TRBJ2-5; the match to TRBD1 covers 8 bases. Per the germline V gene, CDR1 is MNHNY and CDR2 is SVGAGI (reference sequence). The CDR3 has 15 amino acids. The junction had 7 bases not matched to a gene; V was cut back by 2 bases and J by 5 bases.

The gene calls are TRBV27 and TRBJ1-1; the D gene is possibly TRBD1 (5 bases). Germline V gives CDR1 MNHEY, CDR2 SMNVEV (reference sequence). CDR3 size: 13 residues. Trimming took off 4 bases at V and 5 bases at J, with 11 bases between the two ends. Written as DNA, the CDR3 is TGTGCCAGCAGTTCCAGACAGTTAACTGAAGCTTTCTTT. Encoded protein: CASSSRQLTEAFF.

In its sample, this clone was seen a few times. This specimen includes other DNA sequences encoding the same CDR3. The CDR3, as DNA: TGCAGCGTTGAAACCGGGAACAGAGATACGCAGTATTTT. This gives the protein CSVETGNRDTQYF. V is TRBV29-1 and J is TRBJ2-3, with D possibly being TRBD2 (5 bases). This CDR3 contains 13 residues. Germline CDR1 and CDR2: SQVTM and ANQGSEA. Deletions cut 2 bases from V and 5 bases from J, with 11 bases between.

V gene TRBV30 combines with J gene TRBJ2-2, with TRBD2 matching 7 bases. V lost 2 bases to trimming and J lost 7 bases; unmatched junction nucleotides: 16. CDR1 and CDR2 (germline): GTSNPN, SVGIG (reference sequence). This CDR3 has 17 residues. This chain's CDR3 is CAWSTRLAPWAGGELFF. The CDR3 DNA follows: TGTGCCTGGAGTACCCGACTAGCCCCTTGGGCGGGCGGGGAGCTGTTTTTT.

J is TRBJ1-2 and V is TRBV9, with D unresolved. CDR3 length: 12 amino acids. V was pared by 0 bases and J by 4 bases, with 4 bases between. Germline V CDR1 and CDR2: SGDLS, YYNGEE. The CDR3 loop reads CASSVDGYGYTF. CDR3 nucleotides: TGTGCCAGCAGCGTAGACGGCTATGGCTACACCTTC.

A word on this clone: Other DNA sequences in the sample encode the same CDR3. The rearrangement joins TRBV29-1 to TRBJ2-3, with TRBD2 matching over 14 bases. CDR1 is SQVTM, CDR2 ANQGSEA, per germline. The trim removed 6 bases at V and 0 bases at J, leaving 5 bases unmatched. CDR3 size: 16 residues. CDR3 nucleotide sequence: TGCAGCGTCGACGGACTAGCGGGGGGTAGCACAGATACGCAGTATTTT. It yields the protein CSVDGLAGGSTDTQYF.

The genes are TRBV5-6 and TRBJ2-7; no reliable D call. The germline gives CDR1 SGHDT, CDR2 YYEEEE. The CDR3 covers 12 residues. V was cut by 0 bases and J by 6 bases, with 7 bases left in between. As DNA, the CDR3 is TGTGCCAGCAGCTTGGTTAGGAGCGAGCAGTACTTC. It yields the protein CASSLVRSEQYF.

This chain joins TRBV5-6 and TRBJ2-3; D gene ambiguous. CDR1 and CDR2 from the germline V gene are SGHDT and YYEEEE. The CDR3 is 16 residues long. Trimming took 4 bases from V and 1 from J, leaving 16 bases between them. CDR3 DNA sequence: TGTGCCAGCAGCCCCCAAACCCCTGCCCGCACAGATACGCAGTATTTT. It yields the protein CASSPQTPARTDTQYF.

The chain links TRBV28 to TRBJ1-2; D might be TRBD1 (6 bases). CDR1 and CDR2 from the germline V gene are MDHEN and SYDVKM. This CDR3 is 13 amino acids long. V was cut by 7 bases and J by 7 bases, with 16 bases left in between. The CDR3 DNA is TGTGCCAGCACCGTCTCGACAGGTCGTGGCTACACCTTC. This encodes CASTVSTGRGYTF.

This clone was detected only a few times. This chain uses TRBV30 with TRBJ1-1; D is ambiguous. V was clipped by 2 bases and J by 3 bases, with 10 bases between them. This CDR3 has 13 residues. Germline CDR1 reads GTSNPN; CDR2 reads SVGIG (reference sequence). CDR3: CAWSLGSYTEAFF. The CDR3 DNA sequence: TGTGCCTGGAGTTTAGGCAGCTACACTGAAGCTTTCTTT.

The chain carries TRBV5-6 and TRBJ1-2; D gene uncertain. Germline V CDR1 and CDR2: SGHDT, YYEEEE. Trimming took 1 base from V and 4 from J, leaving 8 bases between them. There are 13 residues in the CDR3. CDR3 sequence (DNA): TGTGCCAGCAGCTTGCAGACCCTCTATGGCTACACCTTC. This encodes CASSLQTLYGYTF.

The chain has TRBV2 and TRBJ2-7; D is possibly TRBD2 (6 bases). Germline values: CDR1 SNHLY, CDR2 FYNNEI. With 8 bases removed from V and 0 bases from J, the gap between germline ends came to 14 bases. The CDR3 loop spans 14 amino acids. CDR3 sequence reads: CASWIGGNSYEQYF. The DNA of the CDR3 is TGTGCCAGCTGGATTGGCGGGAACTCCTACGAGCAGTACTTC.

This clone was counted between two and nine times. This chain connects TRBV7-2 to TRBJ2-5; D gene ambiguous. Per the germline V gene, CDR1 is SGHTA and CDR2 is FQGNSA. This CDR3 comprises 13 residues. V lost 7 bases and J 5 bases, leaving 14 bases between the germline ends. The CDR3 nucleotides are TGTGCCAGCACTCCCCCCGTACCTGAGACCCAGTACTTC. This translates into CASTPPVPETQYF.

This clone was detected only a few times. The rearrangement links TRBV9 to TRBJ2-1; 7 nucleotides line up with TRBD2. Looked up from germline, CDR1 is SGDLS and CDR2 is YYNGEE. The CDR3 consists of 16 residues. The ends lost 6 bases at V and 4 bases at J; junction bases unmatched: 13. CDR3 region: CASIRAGPAMYNEQFF. The CDR3, as DNA: TGTGCCAGCATACGAGCGGGGCCAGCCATGTACAATGAGCAGTTCTTC.

The J gene is TRBJ2-6, the V gene TRBV7-9; tentatively, D is TRBD2 (5 bases). The CDR3 length is 16 residues. The ends were cut back, 5 bases at V and 2 bases at J, with 13 bases in the middle. Looked up from germline, CDR1 is SEHNR and CDR2 is FQNEAQ (reference sequence). CDR3 region: CASSRLAGPGANVLTF. The CDR3 DNA is TGTGCCAGCAGCCGTCTGGCGGGTCCTGGGGCCAACGTCCTGACTTTC.

The chain joins TRBV4-1 to TRBJ2-1; no clear D. V was trimmed by 1 base and J by 1 base, leaving 11 bases between them. The germline CDR1 and CDR2 sequences are MGHRA and YSYEKL. This CDR3 has 16 amino acids. The CDR3, as DNA: TGCGCCAGCAGCCAAGTTGACATTATTTCCTACAATGAGCAGTTCTTC. It is translated as CASSQVDIISYNEQFF.